This entry lists 10 T cell receptor beta chains sequenced from one sample in a study of beta chain features in type 1 diabetes (dated by TCRdb to 2016 to 2019). The library relied on the immunoSEQ multiplex PCR assay. The High Capacity cDNA Reverse Transcription Kit was used to reverse transcribe all of the isolated RNA, meaning that expressed TCRB transcripts were what got sequenced. As stored in TCRdb, this immuneACCESS dataset retains in-frame rearrangements with V and J assigned. A fraction of the clones does not appear; measured against another copy, unresolved V genes explain less than half of the discrepancy, and the remainder lacks a known reason. This sample holds more than 300,000 clones; 7% to 9% were observed only once. The leading ten clones occupy 0.44% of the sample. The sequenced sample consisted of central memory CD4+ T cells from blood. These receptors were taken from a woman aged 18-29 years in good health.

The chain employs TRBV4-3 and TRBJ1-4; D is unclear. The CDR3 spans 15 residues. Trimming cost V 2 bases and J 5 bases, with 12 bases left between them. From germline, CDR1 is LGHNA and CDR2 YSLEER. The CDR3 nucleotides are TGCGCCAGCAGCCAATCCGGGATACGCAATGAAAAACTGTTTTTT. This translates into CASSQSGIRNEKLFF.

This clone was seen only a few times. The chain uses TRBV18 and TRBJ2-2; TRBD1 aligns across 8 bases. Trimming removed 3 bases from V and 3 bases from J; junction bases left unmatched: 6. CDR1 is KGHSH and CDR2 is LQKENI in the germline V gene. The CDR3 has 16 amino acids. The CDR3 DNA is TGTGCCAGCTCACCTCTTGGGACAGGTTACACCGGGGAGCTGTTTTTT. Translating it yields CASSPLGTGYTGELFF.

This clone showed up just a few times. The chain is built from TRBV5-6 and TRBJ2-7; TRBD2 matches 9 bases. The CDR3 totals 14 residues. Germline CDR1 is SGHDT and CDR2 is YYEEEE. Losses at the gene ends were 1 base for V and 11 bases for J; bases not matched to a gene: 10. CDR3 nucleotide sequence: TGTGCCAGCAGCTTGAAGGTGGTAGCGGGAGTGGAGTACTTC. Its translation: CASSLKVVAGVEYF.

In DNA, the CDR3 is TGTGCCAGCAGTTTACAGGGACAAAGAAAGACTGAAGCTTTCTTT. Translating gives CASSLQGQRKTEAFF. The chain employs TRBV27 and TRBJ1-1, with D maybe TRBD1 (6 bases). This CDR3 has 15 residues. The V end lost 2 bases, the J end lost 5 bases, and 15 bases lay between the germline ends. Germline assignment: CDR1 MNHEY and CDR2 SMNVEV (reference sequence).

The V call is TRBV18, the J call TRBJ2-7; D may correspond to TRBD1 or TRBD2 (6 bases each). CDR1 and CDR2 (germline): KGHSH, LQKENI. This CDR3 spans 13 amino acids. Trimming took off 6 bases at V and 6 bases at J, with 15 bases between the two ends. In DNA form, the CDR3 reads TGTGCCAGCTCCGAAGGGGGAGCGGGCGAGCAGTACTTC. It translates to CASSEGGAGEQYF. The full variable domain, rest sourced from reference TRBV18 and TRBJ2-7, is NAGVMQNPRHLVRRRGQEARLRCSPMKGHSHVYWYRQLPEEGLKFMVYLQKENIIDESGMPKERFSAEFPKEGPSILRIQQVVRGDSAAYFCASSEGGAGEQYFGPGTRLTVT.

This clone was observed a few times. The chain joins TRBV6-5 to TRBJ1-4; possibly TRBD1 for D (6 bases). Trimming cost V 5 bases and J 4 bases, with 11 bases left between them. CDR3 size: 14 residues. From germline, CDR1 is MNHEY and CDR2 SVGAGI. The CDR3 DNA sequence: TGTGCCAGCAGTCGACAGGTGAATAATGAAAAACTGTTTTTT. It encodes CASSRQVNNEKLFF.

In its sample, this clone was seen a few times. The chain has TRBV10-3 and TRBJ2-2; 12 bases align to TRBD1. The germline V gene encodes CDR1 ENHRY and CDR2 SYGVKD. CDR3 length: 15 amino acids. V shed 10 bases and J 3 bases; nucleotides not matched to a gene: 6. The CDR3 DNA is TGTGCCAGCTGGGGACAGGGGGCGGACACCGGGGAGCTGTTTTTT. This translates into CASWGQGADTGELFF.

The chain employs TRBV9 and TRBJ2-7; 7 nucleotides agree with TRBD2. CDR1 SGDLS and CDR2 YYNGEE come from the germline V gene. With V trimmed by 0 bases and J by 4 bases, 7 bases remained unmatched. This CDR3 region has 15 residues. The CDR3 region is CASSVGQGGVYEQYF. Written as DNA, the CDR3 is TGTGCCAGCAGCGTAGGCCAGGGAGGGGTTTACGAGCAGTACTTC.

This clone was detected ten times or more. The chain uses TRBV18 and TRBJ2-5; D might be TRBD2 (5 bases). V shed 0 bases and J shed 1 base, with 9 bases lying between them. The CDR3 runs 15 residues. Germline V gene sequence: CDR1 KGHSH, CDR2 LQKENI. The CDR3 region is CASSPPAAAQETQYF. CDR3 sequence (DNA): TGTGCCAGCTCACCACCTGCAGCGGCCCAAGAGACCCAGTACTTC.

The chain carries TRBV5-1 and TRBJ1-4; 7 nucleotides agree with TRBD1. V was pared by 4 bases and J by 2 bases, with 8 bases of the junction left unmatched. CDR1 SGHRS and CDR2 YFSETQ come from the germline V gene. The CDR3 runs 16 residues. The CDR3 nucleotides read TGCGCCAGCAGCATGACAGGGCCCGCGACTAATGAAAAACTGTTTTTT. It translates to CASSMTGPATNEKLFF.